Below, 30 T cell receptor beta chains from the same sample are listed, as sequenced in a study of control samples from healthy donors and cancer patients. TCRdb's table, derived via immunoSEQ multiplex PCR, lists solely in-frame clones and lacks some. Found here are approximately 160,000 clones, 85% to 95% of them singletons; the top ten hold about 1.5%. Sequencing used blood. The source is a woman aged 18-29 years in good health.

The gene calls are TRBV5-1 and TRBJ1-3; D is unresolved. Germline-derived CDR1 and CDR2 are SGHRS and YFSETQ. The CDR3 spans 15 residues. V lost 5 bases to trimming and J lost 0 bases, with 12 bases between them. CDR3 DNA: TGCGCCAGCAGTTCGCCTGATTCCTCTGGAAACACCATATATTTT. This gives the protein CASSSPDSSGNTIYF.

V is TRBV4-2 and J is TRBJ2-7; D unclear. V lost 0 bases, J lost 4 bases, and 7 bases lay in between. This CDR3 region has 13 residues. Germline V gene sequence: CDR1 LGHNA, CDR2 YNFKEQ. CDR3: CASSQDGRYEQYF. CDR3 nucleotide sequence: TGTGCCAGCAGCCAAGATGGTCGGTACGAGCAGTACTTC.

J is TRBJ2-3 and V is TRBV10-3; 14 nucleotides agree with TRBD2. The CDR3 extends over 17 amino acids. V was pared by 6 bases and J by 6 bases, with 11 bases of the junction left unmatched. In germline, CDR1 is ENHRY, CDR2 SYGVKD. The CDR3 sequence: CAISRSGTSGGADTQYF. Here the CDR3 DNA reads TGTGCCATCAGCAGATCCGGGACTAGCGGGGGAGCGGATACGCAGTATTTT.

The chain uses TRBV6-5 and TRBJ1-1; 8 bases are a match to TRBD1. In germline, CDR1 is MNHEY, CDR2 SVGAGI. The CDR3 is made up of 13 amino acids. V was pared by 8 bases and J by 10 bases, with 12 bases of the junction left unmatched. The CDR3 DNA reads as TGTGCCAGCGGCCGTGACAGGGGAGTTCCAGCTTTCTTT. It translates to CASGRDRGVPAFF.

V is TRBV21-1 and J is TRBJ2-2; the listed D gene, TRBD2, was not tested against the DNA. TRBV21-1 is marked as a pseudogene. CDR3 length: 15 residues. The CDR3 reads CASSLKGGPTGELFF. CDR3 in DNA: TGTGCCAGCAGCCTAAAGGGGGGGCCCACCGGGGAGCTGTTTTTT.

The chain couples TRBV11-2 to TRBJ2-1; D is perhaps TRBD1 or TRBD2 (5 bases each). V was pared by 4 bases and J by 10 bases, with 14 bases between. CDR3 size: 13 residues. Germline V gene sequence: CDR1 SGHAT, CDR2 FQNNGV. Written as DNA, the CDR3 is TGTGCCAGCAGCTCCGTGAGGGGACGCGAGCAGTTCTTC. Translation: CASSSVRGREQFF.

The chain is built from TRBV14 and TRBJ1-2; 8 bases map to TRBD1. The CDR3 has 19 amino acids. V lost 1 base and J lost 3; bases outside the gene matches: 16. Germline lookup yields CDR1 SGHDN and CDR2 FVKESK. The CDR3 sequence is CASSQVRRTGRFTDYGYTF. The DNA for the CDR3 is TGTGCCAGCAGCCAAGTACGACGGACAGGGAGGTTTACCGACTATGGCTACACCTTC.

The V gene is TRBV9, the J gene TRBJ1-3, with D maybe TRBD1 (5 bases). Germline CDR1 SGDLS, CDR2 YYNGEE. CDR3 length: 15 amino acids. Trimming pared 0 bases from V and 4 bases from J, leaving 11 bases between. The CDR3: CASSVAGPGGNTIYF. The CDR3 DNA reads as TGTGCCAGCAGCGTAGCAGGGCCGGGAGGAAACACCATATATTTT. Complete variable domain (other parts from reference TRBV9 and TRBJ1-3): DSGVTQTPKHLITATGQRVTLRCSPRSGDLSVYWYQQSLDQGLQFLIQYYNGEERAKGNILERFSAQQFPDLHSELNLSSLELGDSALYFCASSVAGPGGNTIYFGEGSWLTVV.

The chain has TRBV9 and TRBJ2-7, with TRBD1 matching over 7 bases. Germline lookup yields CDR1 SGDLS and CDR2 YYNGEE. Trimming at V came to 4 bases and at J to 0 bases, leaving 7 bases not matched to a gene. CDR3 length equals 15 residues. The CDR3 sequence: CASSSRTGPSYEQYF. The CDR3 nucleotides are TGTGCCAGCAGCTCCCGGACAGGACCCTCCTACGAGCAGTACTTC.

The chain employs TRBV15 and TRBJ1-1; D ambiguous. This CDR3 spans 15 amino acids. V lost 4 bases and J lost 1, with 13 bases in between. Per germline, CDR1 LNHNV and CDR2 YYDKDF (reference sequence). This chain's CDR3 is CATSIKSPANTEAFF. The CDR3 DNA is TGTGCCACCAGCATAAAGAGTCCGGCGAACACTGAAGCTTTCTTT.

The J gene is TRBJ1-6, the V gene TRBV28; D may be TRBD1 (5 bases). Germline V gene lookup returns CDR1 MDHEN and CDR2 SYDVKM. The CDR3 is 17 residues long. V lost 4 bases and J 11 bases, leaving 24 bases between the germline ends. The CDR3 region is CASSSPRQGSPLAPLHF. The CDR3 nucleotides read TGTGCCAGCAGTTCCCCCCGCCAGGGTAGTCCGTTGGCACCCCTCCACTTT.

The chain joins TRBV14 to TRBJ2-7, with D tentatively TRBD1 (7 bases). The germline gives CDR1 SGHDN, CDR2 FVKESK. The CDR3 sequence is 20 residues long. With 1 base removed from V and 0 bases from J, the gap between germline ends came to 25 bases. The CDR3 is CASSQGSGDSQRWGSYEQYF. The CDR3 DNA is TGTGCCAGCAGCCAAGGTTCGGGGGACAGCCAGCGGTGGGGCTCCTACGAGCAGTACTTC.

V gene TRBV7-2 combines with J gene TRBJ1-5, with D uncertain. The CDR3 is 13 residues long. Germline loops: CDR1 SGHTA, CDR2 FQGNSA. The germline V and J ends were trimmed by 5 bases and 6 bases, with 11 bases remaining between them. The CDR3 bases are TGTGCCAGCAGCCCCGACATGGGTCAGCCCCAGCATTTT. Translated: CASSPDMGQPQHF.

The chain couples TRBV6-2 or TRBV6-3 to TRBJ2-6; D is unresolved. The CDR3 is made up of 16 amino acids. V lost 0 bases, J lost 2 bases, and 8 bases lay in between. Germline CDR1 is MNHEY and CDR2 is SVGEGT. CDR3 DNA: TGTGCCAGCAGTTACTCCATGCTTCCTGGGGCCAACGTCCTGACTTTC. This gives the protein CASSYSMLPGANVLTF.

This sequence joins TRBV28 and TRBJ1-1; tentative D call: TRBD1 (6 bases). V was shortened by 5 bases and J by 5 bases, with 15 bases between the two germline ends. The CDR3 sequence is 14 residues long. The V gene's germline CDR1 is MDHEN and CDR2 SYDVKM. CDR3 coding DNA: TGTGCCAGCAGTCCCGTCACAGGGAGAACTGAAGCTTTCTTT. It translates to CASSPVTGRTEAFF.

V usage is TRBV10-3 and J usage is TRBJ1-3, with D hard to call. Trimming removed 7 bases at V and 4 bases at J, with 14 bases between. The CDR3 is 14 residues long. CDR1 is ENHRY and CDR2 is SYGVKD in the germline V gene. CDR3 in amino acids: CAITPLLGGNTIYF. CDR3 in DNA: TGTGCCATCACCCCACTACTGGGGGGAAACACCATATATTTT.

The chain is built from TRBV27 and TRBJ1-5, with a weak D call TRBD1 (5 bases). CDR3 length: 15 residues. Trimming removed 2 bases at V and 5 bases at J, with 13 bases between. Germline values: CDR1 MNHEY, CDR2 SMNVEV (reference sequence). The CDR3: CASSLNGGTHQPQHF. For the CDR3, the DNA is TGTGCCAGCAGTTTAAACGGGGGAACCCATCAGCCCCAGCATTTT.

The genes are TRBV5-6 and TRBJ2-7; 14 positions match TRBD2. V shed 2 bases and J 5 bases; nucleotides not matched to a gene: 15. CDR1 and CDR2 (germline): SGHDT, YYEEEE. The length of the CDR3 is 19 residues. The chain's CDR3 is CASSFKTWTSGRLTHEQYF. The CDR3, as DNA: TGTGCCAGCAGCTTTAAAACTTGGACTAGCGGGAGGCTAACCCACGAGCAGTACTTC. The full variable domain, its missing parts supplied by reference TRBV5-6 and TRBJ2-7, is DAGVTQSPTHLIKTRGQQVTLRCSPKSGHDTVSWYQQALGQGPQFIFQYYEEEERQRGNFPDRFSGHQFPNYSSELNVNALLLGDSALYLCASSFKTWTSGRLTHEQYFGPGTRLTVT.

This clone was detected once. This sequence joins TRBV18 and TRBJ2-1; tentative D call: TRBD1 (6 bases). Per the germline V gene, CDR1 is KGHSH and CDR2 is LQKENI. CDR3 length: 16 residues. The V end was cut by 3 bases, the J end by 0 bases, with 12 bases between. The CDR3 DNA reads TGTGCCAGCTCACCCAGGCAGGGGCCCTCCTACAATGAGCAGTTCTTC. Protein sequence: CASSPRQGPSYNEQFF.

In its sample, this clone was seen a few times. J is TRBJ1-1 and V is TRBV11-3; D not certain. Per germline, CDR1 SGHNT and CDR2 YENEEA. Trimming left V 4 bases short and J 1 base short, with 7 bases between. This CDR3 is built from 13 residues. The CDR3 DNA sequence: TGTGCCAGCAGCTATAGAAGGAACACTGAAGCTTTCTTT. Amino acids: CASSYRRNTEAFF.

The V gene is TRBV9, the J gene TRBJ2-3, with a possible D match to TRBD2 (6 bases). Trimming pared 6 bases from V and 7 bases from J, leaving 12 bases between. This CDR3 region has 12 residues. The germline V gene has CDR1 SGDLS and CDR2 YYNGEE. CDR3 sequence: CASNDGGNTQYF. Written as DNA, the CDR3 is TGTGCCAGCAACGACGGGGGAAATACGCAGTATTTT.

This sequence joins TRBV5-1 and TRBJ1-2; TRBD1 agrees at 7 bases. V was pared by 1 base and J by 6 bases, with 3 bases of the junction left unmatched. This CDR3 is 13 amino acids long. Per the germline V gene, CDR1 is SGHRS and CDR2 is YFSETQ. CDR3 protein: CASSLNRGDGYTF. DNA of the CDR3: TGCGCCAGCAGCTTGAACAGGGGAGATGGCTACACCTTC.

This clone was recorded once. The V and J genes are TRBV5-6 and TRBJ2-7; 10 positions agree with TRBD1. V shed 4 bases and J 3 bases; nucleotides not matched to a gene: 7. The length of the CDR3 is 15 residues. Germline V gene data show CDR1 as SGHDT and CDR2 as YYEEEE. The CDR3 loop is CASSTSGTGVYEQYF. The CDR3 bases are TGTGCCAGCAGCACCTCCGGGACAGGGGTCTACGAGCAGTACTTC.

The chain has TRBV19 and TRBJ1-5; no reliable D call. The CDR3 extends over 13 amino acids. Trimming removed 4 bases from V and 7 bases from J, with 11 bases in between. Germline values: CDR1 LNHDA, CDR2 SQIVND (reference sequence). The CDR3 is CASSSISPQPQHF. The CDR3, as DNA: TGTGCCAGTAGTAGCATAAGTCCCCAGCCCCAGCATTTT.

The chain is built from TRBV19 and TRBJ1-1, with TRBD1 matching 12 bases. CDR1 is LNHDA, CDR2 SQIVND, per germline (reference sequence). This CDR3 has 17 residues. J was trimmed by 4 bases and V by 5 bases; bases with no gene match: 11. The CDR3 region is CASSAGWDRGLRTEAFF. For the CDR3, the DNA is TGTGCCAGTAGTGCCGGTTGGGACAGGGGGCTACGCACTGAAGCTTTCTTT.

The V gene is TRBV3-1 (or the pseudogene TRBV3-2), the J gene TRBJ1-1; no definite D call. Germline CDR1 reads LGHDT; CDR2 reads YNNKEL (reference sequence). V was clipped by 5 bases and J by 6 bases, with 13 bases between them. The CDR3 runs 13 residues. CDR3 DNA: TGTGCCAGCAGCTCAGGAGGGAGTCCTGAAGCTTTCTTT. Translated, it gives CASSSGGSPEAFF.

This CDR3 is CAISESDRDYGYTF. The CDR3 DNA is TGTGCCATCAGTGAGTCGGACAGGGACTATGGCTACACCTTC. V usage is TRBV10-3 and J usage is TRBJ1-2; 8 nucleotides line up with TRBD1. The CDR3 length is 14 residues. The germline CDR1 and CDR2 sequences are ENHRY and SYGVKD. J lost 3 bases, V lost 0 bases, and 0 bases had no gene match.

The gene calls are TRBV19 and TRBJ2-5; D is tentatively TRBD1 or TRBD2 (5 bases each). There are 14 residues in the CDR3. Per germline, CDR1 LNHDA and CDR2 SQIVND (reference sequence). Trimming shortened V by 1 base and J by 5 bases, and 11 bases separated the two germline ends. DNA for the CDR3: TGTGCCAGTAGTATAGCCGGGGCGTACGAGACCCAGTACTTC. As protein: CASSIAGAYETQYF.

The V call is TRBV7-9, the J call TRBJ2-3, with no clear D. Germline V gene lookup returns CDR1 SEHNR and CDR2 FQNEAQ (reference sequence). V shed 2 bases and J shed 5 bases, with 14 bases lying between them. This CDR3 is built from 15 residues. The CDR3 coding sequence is TGTGCCAGCAGCTTATTTTCCACAACTCGAGATACGCAGTATTTT. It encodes CASSLFSTTRDTQYF.

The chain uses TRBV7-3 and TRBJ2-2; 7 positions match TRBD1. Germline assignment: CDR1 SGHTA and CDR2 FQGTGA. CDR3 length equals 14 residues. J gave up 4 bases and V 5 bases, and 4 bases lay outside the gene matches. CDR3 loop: CASSPTGATGELFF. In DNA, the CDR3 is TGTGCCAGCAGCCCCACAGGGGCCACCGGGGAGCTGTTTTTT.